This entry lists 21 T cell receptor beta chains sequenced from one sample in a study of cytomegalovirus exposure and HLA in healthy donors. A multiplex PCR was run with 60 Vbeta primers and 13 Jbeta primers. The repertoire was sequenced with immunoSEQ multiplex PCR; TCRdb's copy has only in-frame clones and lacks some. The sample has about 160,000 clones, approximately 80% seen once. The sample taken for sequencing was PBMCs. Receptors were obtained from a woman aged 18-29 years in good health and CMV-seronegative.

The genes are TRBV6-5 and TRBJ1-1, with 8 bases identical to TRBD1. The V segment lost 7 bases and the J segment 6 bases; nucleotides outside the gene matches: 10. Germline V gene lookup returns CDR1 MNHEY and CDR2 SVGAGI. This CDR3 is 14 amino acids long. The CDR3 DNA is TGTGCCAGCAACCCGACAGGGGCGGGACCTGAAGCTTTCTTT. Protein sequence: CASNPTGAGPEAFF.

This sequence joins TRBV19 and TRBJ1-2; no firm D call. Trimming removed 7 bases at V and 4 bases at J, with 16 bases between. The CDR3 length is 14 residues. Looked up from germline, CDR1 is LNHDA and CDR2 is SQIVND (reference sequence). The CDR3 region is CASTPALGGYGYTF. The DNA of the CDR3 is TGTGCCAGTACTCCCGCCCTAGGTGGCTATGGCTACACCTTC.

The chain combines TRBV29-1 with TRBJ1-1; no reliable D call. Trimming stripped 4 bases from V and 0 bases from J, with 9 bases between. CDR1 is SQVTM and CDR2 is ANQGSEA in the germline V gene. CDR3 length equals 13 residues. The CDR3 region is CSVGGHVNTEAFF. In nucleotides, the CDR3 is TGCAGCGTTGGTGGGCACGTGAACACTGAAGCTTTCTTT.

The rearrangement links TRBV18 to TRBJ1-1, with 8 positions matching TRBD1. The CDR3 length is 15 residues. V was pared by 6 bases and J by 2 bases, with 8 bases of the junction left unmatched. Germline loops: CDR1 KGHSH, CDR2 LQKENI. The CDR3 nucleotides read TGTGCCAGCTCCTCTGCGACAGGGGACAACACTGAAGCTTTCTTT. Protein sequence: CASSSATGDNTEAFF.

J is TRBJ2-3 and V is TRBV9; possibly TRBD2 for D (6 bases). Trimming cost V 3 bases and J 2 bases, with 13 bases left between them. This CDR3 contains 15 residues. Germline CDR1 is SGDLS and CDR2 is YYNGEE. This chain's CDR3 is CASSDIRDFTDTQYF. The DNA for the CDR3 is TGTGCCAGCAGCGACATCCGGGACTTCACAGATACGCAGTATTTT.

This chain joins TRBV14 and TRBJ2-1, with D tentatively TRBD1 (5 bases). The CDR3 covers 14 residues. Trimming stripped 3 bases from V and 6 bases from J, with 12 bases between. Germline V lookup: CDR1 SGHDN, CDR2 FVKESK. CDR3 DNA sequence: TGTGCCAGCAGCCACATGGGGCAGGGCAATGAGCAGTTCTTC. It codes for CASSHMGQGNEQFF.

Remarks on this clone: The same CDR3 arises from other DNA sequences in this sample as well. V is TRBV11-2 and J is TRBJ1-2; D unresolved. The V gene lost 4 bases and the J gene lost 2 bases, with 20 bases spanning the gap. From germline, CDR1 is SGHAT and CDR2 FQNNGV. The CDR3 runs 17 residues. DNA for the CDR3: TGTGCCAGCAGCTCAGCTGGGGTGAGACGAGGGAACTATGGCTACACCTTC. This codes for CASSSAGVRRGNYGYTF.

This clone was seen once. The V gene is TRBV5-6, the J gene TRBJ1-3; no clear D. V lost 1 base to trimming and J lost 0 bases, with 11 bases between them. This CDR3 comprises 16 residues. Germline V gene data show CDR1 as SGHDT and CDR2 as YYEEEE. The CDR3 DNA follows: TGTGCCAGCAGCTTGCTGGGCATAAACTCTGGAAACACCATATATTTT. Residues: CASSLLGINSGNTIYF.

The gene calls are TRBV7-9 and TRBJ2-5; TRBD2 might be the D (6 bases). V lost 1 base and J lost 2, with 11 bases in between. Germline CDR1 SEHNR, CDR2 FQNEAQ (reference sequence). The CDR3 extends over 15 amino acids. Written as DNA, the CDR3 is TGTGCCAGCAGCTTAGTCGGGGGAGGTCAAGAGACCCAGTACTTC. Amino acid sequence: CASSLVGGGQETQYF.

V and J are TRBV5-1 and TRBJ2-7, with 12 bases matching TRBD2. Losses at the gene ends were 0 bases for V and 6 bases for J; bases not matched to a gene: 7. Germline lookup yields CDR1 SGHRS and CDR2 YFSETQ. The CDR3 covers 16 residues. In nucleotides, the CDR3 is TGCGCCAGCAGCTTGGCGGTCACTAGCGGGGGGCGCGAGCAGTACTTC. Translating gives CASSLAVTSGGREQYF. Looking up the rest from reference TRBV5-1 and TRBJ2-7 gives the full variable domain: KAGVTQTPRYLIKTRGQQVTLSCSPISGHRSVSWYQQTPGQGLQFLFEYFSETQRNKGNFPGRFSGRQFSNSRSEMNVSTLELGDSALYLCASSLAVTSGGREQYFGPGTRLTVT.

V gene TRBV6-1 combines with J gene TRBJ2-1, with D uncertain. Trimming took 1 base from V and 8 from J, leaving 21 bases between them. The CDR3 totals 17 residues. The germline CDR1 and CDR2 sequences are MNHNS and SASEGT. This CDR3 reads CASSEDSGLQGFDEQFF. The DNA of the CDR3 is TGTGCCAGCAGTGAAGATAGTGGGCTTCAAGGCTTCGATGAGCAGTTCTTC.

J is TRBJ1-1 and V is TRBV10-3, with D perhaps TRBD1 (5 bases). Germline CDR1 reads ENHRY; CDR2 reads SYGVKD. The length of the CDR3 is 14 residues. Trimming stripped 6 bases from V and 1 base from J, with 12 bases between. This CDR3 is CAISHDSSNTEAFF. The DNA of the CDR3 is TGTGCCATCAGCCACGACAGCTCGAACACTGAAGCTTTCTTT.

CDR3 nucleotides: TGTGCCAGTAGTATAAGTTCCGGAGCAACTAATGAAAAACTGTTTTTT. Translation: CASSISSGATNEKLFF. The chain carries TRBV19 and TRBJ1-4; D remains ambiguous. Trimming took 2 bases from V and 0 from J, leaving 10 bases between them. CDR1 is LNHDA and CDR2 is SQIVND in the germline V gene (reference sequence). The CDR3 length is 16 residues.

CDR3 loop: CASSLGTGHEAFF. For the CDR3, the DNA is TGTGCCAGCAGCTTAGGGACAGGGCATGAAGCTTTCTTT. This chain uses TRBV9 with TRBJ1-1, with 9 bases identical to TRBD1. CDR1 and CDR2 from the germline V gene are SGDLS and YYNGEE. V trimming: 4 bases; J trimming: 7 bases; junction bases outside the gene matches: 5. This CDR3 is 13 amino acids long.

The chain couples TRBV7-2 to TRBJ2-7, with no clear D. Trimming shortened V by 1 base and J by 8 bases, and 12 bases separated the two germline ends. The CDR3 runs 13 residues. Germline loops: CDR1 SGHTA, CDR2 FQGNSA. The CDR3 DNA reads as TGTGCCAGCAGCTTAGGGATACAGAGCCAGCAGTACTTC. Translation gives CASSLGIQSQQYF.

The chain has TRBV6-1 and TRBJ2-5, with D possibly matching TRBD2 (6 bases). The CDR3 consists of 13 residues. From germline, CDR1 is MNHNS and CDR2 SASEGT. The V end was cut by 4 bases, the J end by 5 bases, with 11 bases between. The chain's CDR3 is CASSGLVIETQYF. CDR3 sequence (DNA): TGTGCCAGCAGTGGACTAGTGATCGAGACCCAGTACTTC.

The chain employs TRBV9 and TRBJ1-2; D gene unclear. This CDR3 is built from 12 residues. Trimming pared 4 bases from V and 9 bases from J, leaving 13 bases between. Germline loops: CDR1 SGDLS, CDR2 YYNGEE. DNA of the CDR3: TGTGCCAGCAGCCCCGATGTGGGCAGCTACACCTTC. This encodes CASSPDVGSYTF.

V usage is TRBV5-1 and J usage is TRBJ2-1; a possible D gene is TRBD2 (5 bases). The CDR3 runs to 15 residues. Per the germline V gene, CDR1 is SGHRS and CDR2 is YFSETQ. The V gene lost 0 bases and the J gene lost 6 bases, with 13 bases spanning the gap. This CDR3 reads CASSLALRGSNEQFF. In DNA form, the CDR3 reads TGCGCCAGCAGCTTGGCCTTACGGGGATCCAATGAGCAGTTCTTC.

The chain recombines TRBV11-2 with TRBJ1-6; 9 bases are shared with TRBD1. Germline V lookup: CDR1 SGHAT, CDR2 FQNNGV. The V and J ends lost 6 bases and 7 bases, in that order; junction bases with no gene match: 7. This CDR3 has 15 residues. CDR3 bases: TGTGCCAGCAGTGGGCCCGGGACAGGGAATTCACCCCTCCACTTT. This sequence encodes CASSGPGTGNSPLHF.

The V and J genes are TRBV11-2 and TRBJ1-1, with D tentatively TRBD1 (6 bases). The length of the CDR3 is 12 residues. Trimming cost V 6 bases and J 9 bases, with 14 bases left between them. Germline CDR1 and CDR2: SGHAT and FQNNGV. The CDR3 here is CASRGPGHKAFF. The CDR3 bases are TGTGCCAGCAGAGGACCGGGACACAAAGCTTTCTTT.

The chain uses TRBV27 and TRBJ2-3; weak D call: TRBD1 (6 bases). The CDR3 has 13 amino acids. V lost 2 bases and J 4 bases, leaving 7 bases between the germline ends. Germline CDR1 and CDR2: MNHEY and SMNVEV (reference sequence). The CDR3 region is CASSLGGPDTQYF. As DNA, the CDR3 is TGTGCCAGCAGTTTAGGGGGCCCAGATACGCAGTATTTT.